These 4 T cell receptor beta chains originate from one sample sequenced in a study of technical replicates of blood from several donors. Clones were sequenced by immunoSEQ multiplex PCR, and TCRdb holds only the in-frame ones, with some missing. The table shows approximately 77,000 clones, with around 94% occurring only once. Sequencing was carried out using T cells isolated from PBMCs. These receptor sequences come from a human donor in good health.

This sequence joins TRBV21-1 and TRBJ2-3; TRBD1 is the table's D call and was not checked against the DNA. TRBV21-1 represents a pseudogene. CDR3 length: 16 residues. Written as DNA, the CDR3 is TGTGCCAGCAGCAAAGAAGGGGGGACAGGCACAGATACGCAGTATTTT. This gives the protein CASSKEGGTGTDTQYF.

V usage is TRBV4-3 and J usage is TRBJ2-7; 11 positions match TRBD1. CDR1 and CDR2 from the germline V gene are LGHNA and YSLEER. Germline trimming cut 5 bases from V and 4 bases from J; bases unmatched to any gene: 7. This CDR3 comprises 15 residues. CDR3 sequence reads: CASSARDRGTYEQYF. Written as DNA, the CDR3 is TGCGCCAGCAGCGCCCGGGACAGGGGGACTTACGAGCAGTACTTC.

This chain uses TRBV19 with TRBJ2-5, with D possibly matching TRBD1 (6 bases). The V and J ends lost 5 bases and 5 bases respectively, with 24 bases between them. The CDR3 totals 17 residues. CDR1 is LNHDA, CDR2 SQIVND, per germline (reference sequence). The CDR3 here is CASSFNRAQATGETQYF. In DNA form, the CDR3 reads TGTGCCAGTAGTTTCAACAGGGCGCAGGCTACGGGGGAGACCCAGTACTTC.

The gene calls are TRBV2 and TRBJ1-5, with 9 bases fitting TRBD1. V gave up 8 bases and J gave up 7 bases; unmatched junction bases: 15. In germline, CDR1 is SNHLY, CDR2 FYNNEI. The CDR3 contains 16 residues. CDR3 DNA sequence: TGTGCCAGCGGGGAAGGACAGGGGATTGGTAAGCAGCCCCAGCATTTT. Residues: CASGEGQGIGKQPQHF.